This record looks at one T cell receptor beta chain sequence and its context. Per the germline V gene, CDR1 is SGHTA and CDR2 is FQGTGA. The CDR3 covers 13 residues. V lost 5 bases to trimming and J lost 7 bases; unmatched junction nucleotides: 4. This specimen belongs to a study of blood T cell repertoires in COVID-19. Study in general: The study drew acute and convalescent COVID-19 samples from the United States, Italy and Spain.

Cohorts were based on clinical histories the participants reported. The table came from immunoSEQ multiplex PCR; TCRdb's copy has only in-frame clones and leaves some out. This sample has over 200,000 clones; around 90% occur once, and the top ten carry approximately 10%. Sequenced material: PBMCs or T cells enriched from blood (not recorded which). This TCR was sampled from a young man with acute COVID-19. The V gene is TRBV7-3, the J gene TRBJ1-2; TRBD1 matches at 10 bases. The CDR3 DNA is TGTGCCAGCAGCGCAGGACAGGGGGTTGGCTACACCTTC. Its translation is CASSAGQGVGYTF.